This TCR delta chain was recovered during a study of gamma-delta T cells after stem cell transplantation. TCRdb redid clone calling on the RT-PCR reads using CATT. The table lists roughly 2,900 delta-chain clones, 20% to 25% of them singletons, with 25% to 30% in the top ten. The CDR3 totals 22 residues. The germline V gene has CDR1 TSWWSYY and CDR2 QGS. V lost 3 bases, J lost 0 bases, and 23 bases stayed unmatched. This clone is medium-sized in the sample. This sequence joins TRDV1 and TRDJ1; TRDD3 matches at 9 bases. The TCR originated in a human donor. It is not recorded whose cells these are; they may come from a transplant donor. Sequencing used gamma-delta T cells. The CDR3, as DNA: TGTGCTCTTGGGGACGTGTACCCTGAGTACTGGGGGACCGCGACCTACACCGATAAACTCATCTTT. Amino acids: CALGDVYPEYWGTATYTDKLIF.